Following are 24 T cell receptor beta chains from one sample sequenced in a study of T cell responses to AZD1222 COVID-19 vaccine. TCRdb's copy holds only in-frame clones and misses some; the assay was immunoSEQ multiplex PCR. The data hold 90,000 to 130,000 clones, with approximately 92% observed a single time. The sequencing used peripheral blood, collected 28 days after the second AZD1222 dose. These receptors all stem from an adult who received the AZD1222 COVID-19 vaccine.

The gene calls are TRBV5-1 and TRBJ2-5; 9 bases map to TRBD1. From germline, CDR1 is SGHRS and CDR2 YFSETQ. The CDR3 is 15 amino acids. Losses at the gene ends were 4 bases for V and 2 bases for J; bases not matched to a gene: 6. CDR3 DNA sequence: TGCGCCAGCAGCGCGGGGACAGGGAGTCAAGAGACCCAGTACTTC. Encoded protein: CASSAGTGSQETQYF.

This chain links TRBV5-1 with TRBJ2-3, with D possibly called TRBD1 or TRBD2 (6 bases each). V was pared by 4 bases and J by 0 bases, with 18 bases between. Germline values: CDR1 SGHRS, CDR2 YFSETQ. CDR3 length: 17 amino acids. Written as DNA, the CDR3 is TGCGCCAGCAGCGATCCGGTGGGGGGCGGTAGCACAGATACGCAGTATTTT. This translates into CASSDPVGGGSTDTQYF.

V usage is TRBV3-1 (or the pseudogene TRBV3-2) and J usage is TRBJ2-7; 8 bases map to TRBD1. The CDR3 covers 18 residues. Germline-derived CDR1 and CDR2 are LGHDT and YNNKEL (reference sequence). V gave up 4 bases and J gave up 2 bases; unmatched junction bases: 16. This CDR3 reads CASSPKSRSGQETYEQYF. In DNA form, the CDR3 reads TGTGCCAGCAGCCCTAAAAGTCGCTCGGGACAGGAGACCTACGAGCAGTACTTC.

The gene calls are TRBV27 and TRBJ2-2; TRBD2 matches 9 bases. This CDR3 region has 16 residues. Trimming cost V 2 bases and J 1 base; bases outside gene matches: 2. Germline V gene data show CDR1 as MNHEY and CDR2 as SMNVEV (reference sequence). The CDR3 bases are TGTGCCAGCAGTTTACTAGCGGGGAGGAACACCGGGGAGCTGTTTTTT. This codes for CASSLLAGRNTGELFF.

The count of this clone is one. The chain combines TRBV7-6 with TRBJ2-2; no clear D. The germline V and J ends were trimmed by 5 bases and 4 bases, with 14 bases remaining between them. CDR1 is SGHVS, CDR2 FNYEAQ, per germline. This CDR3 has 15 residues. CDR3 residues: CASSRGNTFTGELFF. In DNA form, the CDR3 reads TGTGCCAGCAGCCGCGGAAACACGTTCACCGGGGAGCTGTTTTTT.

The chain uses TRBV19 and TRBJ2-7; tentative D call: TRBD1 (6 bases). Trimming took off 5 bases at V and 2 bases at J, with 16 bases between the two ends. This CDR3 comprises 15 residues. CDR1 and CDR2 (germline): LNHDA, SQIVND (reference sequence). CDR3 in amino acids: CASSSTGIPTYEQYF. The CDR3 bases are TGTGCCAGTAGTTCTACAGGGATACCTACCTACGAGCAGTACTTC.

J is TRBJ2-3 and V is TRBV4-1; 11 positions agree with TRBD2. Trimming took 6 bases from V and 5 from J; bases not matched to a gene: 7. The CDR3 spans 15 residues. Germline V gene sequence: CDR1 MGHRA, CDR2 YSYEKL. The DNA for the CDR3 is TGCGCCAGCAGGAGTTTTAGCGGGGGGGAAGATACGCAGTATTTT. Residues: CASRSFSGGEDTQYF.

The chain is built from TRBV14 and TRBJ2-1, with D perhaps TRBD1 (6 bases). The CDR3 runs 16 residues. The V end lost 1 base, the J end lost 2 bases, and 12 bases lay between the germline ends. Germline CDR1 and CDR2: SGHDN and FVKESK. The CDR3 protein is CASSQVVGQPYNEQFF. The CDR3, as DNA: TGTGCCAGCAGCCAAGTAGTCGGACAGCCCTACAATGAGCAGTTCTTC.

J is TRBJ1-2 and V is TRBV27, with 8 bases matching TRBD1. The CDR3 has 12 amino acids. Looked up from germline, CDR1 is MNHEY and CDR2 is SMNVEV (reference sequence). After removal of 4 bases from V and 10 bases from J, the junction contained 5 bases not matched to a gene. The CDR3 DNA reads TGTGCCAGCAGTTACAGGGGGACGGACTACACCTTC. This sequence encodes CASSYRGTDYTF.

CDR3: CASSPEGMNTEAFF. CDR3 nucleotides: TGTGCCAGCTCCCCGGAGGGGATGAACACTGAAGCTTTCTTT. The chain recombines TRBV25-1 with TRBJ1-1; D possibly corresponds to TRBD1 (5 bases). The CDR3 has 14 amino acids. Germline assignment: CDR1 MGHDK and CDR2 SYGVNS. Between the trimmed V and J ends, which lost 8 bases and 0 bases, there was a span of 13 bases.

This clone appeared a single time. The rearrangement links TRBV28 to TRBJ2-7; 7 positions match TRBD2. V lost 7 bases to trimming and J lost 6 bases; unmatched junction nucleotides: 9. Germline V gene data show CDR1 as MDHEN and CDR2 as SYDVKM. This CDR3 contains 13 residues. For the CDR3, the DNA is TGTGCCAGCAAGGGAGGGTCCAGTTTCGAGCAGTACTTC. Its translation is CASKGGSSFEQYF.

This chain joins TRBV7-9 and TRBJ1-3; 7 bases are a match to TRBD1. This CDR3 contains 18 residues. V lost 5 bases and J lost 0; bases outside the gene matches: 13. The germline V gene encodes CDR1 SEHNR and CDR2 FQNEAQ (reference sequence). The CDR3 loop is CASSPWGGQAPSGNTIYF. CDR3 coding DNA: TGTGCCAGCAGCCCGTGGGGTGGACAGGCTCCCTCTGGAAACACCATATATTTT.

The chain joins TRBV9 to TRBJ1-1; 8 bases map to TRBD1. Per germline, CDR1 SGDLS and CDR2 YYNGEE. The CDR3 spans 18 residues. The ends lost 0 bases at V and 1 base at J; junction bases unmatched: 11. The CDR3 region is CASSVGFQGASSNTEAFF. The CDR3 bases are TGTGCCAGCAGCGTAGGGTTTCAGGGGGCCTCGTCGAACACTGAAGCTTTCTTT.

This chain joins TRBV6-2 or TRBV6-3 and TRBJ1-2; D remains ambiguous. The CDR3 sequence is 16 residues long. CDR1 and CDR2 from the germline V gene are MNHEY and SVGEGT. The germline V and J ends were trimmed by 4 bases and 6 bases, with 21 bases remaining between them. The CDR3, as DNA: TGTGCCAGCAGTTGGCCAGGATTAGGGCAGTCCGATGGCTACACCTTC. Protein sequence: CASSWPGLGQSDGYTF.

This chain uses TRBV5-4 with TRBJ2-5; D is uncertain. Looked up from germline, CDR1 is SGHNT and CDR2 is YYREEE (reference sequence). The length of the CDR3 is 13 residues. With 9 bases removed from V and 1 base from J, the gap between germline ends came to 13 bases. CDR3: CATRPSVQETQYF. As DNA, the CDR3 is TGTGCCACCCGGCCGTCGGTCCAAGAGACCCAGTACTTC.

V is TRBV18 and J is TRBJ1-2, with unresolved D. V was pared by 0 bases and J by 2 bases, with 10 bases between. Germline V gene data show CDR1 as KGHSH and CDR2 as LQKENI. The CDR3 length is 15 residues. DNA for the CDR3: TGTGCCAGCTCACCACCGTGGTTACCGAACTATGGCTACACCTTC. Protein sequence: CASSPPWLPNYGYTF.

The CDR3 region is CATSDNGLAGGSSLGEQFF. CDR3 coding DNA: TGTGCCACCAGTGACAATGGACTAGCGGGGGGCTCCTCCTTGGGTGAGCAGTTCTTC. The chain links TRBV24-1 to TRBJ2-1; 14 nucleotides line up with TRBD2. This CDR3 contains 19 residues. Germline trimming cut 4 bases from V and 9 bases from J; bases unmatched to any gene: 16. The germline gives CDR1 KGHDR, CDR2 SFDVKD.

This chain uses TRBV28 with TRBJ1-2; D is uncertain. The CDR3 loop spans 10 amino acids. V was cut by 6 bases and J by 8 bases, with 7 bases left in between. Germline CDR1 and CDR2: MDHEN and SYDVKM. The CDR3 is CASSGRGYTF. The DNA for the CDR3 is TGTGCCAGCAGCGGTCGAGGCTACACCTTC.

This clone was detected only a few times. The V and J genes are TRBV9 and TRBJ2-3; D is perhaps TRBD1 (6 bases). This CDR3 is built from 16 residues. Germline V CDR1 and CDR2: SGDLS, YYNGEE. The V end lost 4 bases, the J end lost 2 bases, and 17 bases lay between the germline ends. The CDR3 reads CASSLNRQANTDTQYF. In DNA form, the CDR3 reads TGTGCCAGCAGCCTTAATCGACAGGCCAACACAGATACGCAGTATTTT. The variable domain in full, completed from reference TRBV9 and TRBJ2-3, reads DSGVTQTPKHLITATGQRVTLRCSPRSGDLSVYWYQQSLDQGLQFLIQYYNGEERAKGNILERFSAQQFPDLHSELNLSSLELGDSALYFCASSLNRQANTDTQYFGPGTRLTVL.

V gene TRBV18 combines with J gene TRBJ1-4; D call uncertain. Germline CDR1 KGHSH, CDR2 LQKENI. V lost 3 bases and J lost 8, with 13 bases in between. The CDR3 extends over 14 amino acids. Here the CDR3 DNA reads TGTGCCAGCTCACCCGGGTTTGGCTGGGAAAAACTGTTTTTT. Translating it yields CASSPGFGWEKLFF.

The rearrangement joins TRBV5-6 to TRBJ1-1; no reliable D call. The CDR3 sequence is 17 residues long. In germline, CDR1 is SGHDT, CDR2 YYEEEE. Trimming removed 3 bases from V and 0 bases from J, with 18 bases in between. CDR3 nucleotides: TGTGCCAGCAGCTGGATCCCGGGAACAACCATGAACACTGAAGCTTTCTTT. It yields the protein CASSWIPGTTMNTEAFF.

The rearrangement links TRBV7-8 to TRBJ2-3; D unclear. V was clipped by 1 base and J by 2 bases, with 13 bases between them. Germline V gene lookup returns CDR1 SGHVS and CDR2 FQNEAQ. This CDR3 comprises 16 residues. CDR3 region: CASSLGLRSDTDTQYF. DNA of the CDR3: TGTGCCAGCAGCTTAGGCCTTCGGTCGGACACAGATACGCAGTATTTT.

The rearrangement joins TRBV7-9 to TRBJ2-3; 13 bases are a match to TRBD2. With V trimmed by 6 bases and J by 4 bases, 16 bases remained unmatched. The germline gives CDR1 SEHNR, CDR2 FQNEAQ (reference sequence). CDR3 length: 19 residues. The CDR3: CASSAGTSGVRAGADTQYF. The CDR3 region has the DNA TGTGCCAGCAGTGCCGGGACTAGCGGGGTCCGAGCAGGGGCAGATACGCAGTATTTT.

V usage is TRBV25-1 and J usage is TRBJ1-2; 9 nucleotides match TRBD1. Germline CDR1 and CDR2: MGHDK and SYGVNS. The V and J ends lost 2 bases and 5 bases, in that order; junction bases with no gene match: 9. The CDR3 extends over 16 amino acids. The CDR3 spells CASSETTGGGYYGYTF. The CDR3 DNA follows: TGTGCCAGCAGTGAAACGACAGGGGGAGGATATTATGGCTACACCTTC.